This passage covers 32 T cell receptor beta chains from one sample sequenced in a study of cytomegalovirus exposure and HLA in healthy donors. The PCR used 60 Vbeta and 13 Jbeta primers. Here immunoSEQ multiplex PCR was the method, and the copy in TCRdb shows in-frame clones only, minus some. Among 80,000 to 130,000 clones listed, approximately 72% were seen once. Sequenced input: PBMCs. The receptors come from a male donor in good health and CMV-seropositive.

This clone was seen only a few times. CDR3 sequence reads: CASSFPRTGANTGELFF. DNA for the CDR3: TGTGCCAGCAGCTTTCCCCGGACAGGGGCGAACACCGGGGAGCTGTTTTTT. This chain links TRBV7-2 with TRBJ2-2; 9 bases match TRBD1. Looked up from germline, CDR1 is SGHTA and CDR2 is FQGNSA. Unmatched junction bases numbered 5, after V lost 3 bases and J lost 0 bases. The CDR3 has 17 residues.

The DNA of the CDR3 is TGCAGCGTTGAAGTCTTCACTGAAGCTTTCTTT. It yields the protein CSVEVFTEAFF. The chain joins TRBV29-1 to TRBJ1-1; D is unclear. Germline V lookup: CDR1 SQVTM, CDR2 ANQGSEA. V was shortened by 1 base and J by 4 bases, with 4 bases between the two germline ends. This CDR3 comprises 11 residues. The full variable domain, in which reference TRBV29-1 and TRBJ1-1 provide the parts outside the CDR3, is SAVISQKPSRDICQRGTSLTIQCQVDSQVTMMFWYRQQPGQSLTLIATANQGSEATYESGFVIDKFPISRPNLTFSTLTVSNMSPEDSSIYLCSVEVFTEAFFGQGTRLTVV.

The CDR3 here is CASSLNGGYTF. As DNA, the CDR3 is TGTGCCAGCAGCTTGAACGGGGGCTACACCTTC. This sequence joins TRBV5-6 and TRBJ1-2; no clear D. Germline V CDR1 and CDR2: SGHDT, YYEEEE. Trimming shortened V by 1 base and J by 8 bases, and 6 bases separated the two germline ends. The CDR3 is 11 residues long.

The chain employs TRBV7-8 and TRBJ2-6, with 8 bases lining up with TRBD1. CDR1 SGHVS and CDR2 FQNEAQ come from the germline V gene. V dropped 2 bases and J dropped 4; count of bases not matched to a gene: 7. The CDR3 sequence is 17 residues long. CDR3 coding DNA: TGTGCCAGCAGCTTAAGACAGGGGACTTCGGGGGCCAACGTCCTGACTTTC. Its protein product is CASSLRQGTSGANVLTF.

The CDR3 sequence is CASRNTGNTEAFF. In nucleotides, the CDR3 is TGTGCCAGCAGGAATACAGGGAACACTGAAGCTTTCTTT. This rearrangement joins TRBV7-2 to TRBJ1-1, with D possibly being TRBD1 (5 bases). The germline V and J ends were trimmed by 6 bases and 1 base, with 9 bases remaining between them. The CDR3 covers 13 residues. Germline-derived CDR1 and CDR2 are SGHTA and FQGNSA.

This chain connects TRBV5-4 to TRBJ2-5, with TRBD2 matching over 9 bases. CDR3 length: 18 residues. The V gene's germline CDR1 is SGHNT and CDR2 YYREEE (reference sequence). V gave up 7 bases and J gave up 2 bases; unmatched junction bases: 18. CDR3 in DNA: TGTGCCAGCTCGAAAGGTCGGTCTAGCGGGGTGAGTCAAGAGACCCAGTACTTC. The encoded protein is CASSKGRSSGVSQETQYF.

In DNA form, the CDR3 reads TGTGCCAGCAGTTTACTACGGGGTACCTACAATGAGCAGTTCTTC. Translated, it gives CASSLLRGTYNEQFF. The chain has TRBV28 and TRBJ2-1, with a weak D call TRBD2 (5 bases). V was pared by 2 bases and J by 2 bases, with 10 bases between. CDR1 is MDHEN, CDR2 SYDVKM, per germline. The CDR3 is 15 amino acids.

The V call is TRBV30, the J call TRBJ1-2; D not resolved. Germline V CDR1 and CDR2: GTSNPN, SVGIG (reference sequence). V lost 7 bases to trimming and J lost 0 bases, with 12 bases between them. This CDR3 contains 13 residues. In nucleotides, the CDR3 is TGTGCCTCCAACAGAGATACTAACTATGGCTACACCTTC. Residues: CASNRDTNYGYTF.

J is TRBJ1-3 and V is TRBV7-6; 9 bases match TRBD1. The CDR3 spans 16 residues. The junction had 8 bases not matched to a gene; V was cut back by 5 bases and J by 3 bases. Germline-derived CDR1 and CDR2 are SGHVS and FNYEAQ. CDR3 residues: CASSPWTGDIGNTIYF. Here the CDR3 DNA reads TGTGCCAGCAGCCCGTGGACAGGGGATATTGGAAACACCATATATTTT.

The rearrangement links TRBV6-5 to TRBJ2-1, with TRBD1 identical over 8 bases. Germline V lookup: CDR1 MNHEY, CDR2 SVGAGI. V was pared by 2 bases and J by 7 bases, with 7 bases of the junction left unmatched. The CDR3 sequence is 15 residues long. CDR3 sequence reads: CASSYGTGLGNEQFF. Here the CDR3 DNA reads TGTGCCAGCAGTTACGGGACAGGCCTAGGGAATGAGCAGTTCTTC.

This clone was observed a single time. V gene TRBV19 combines with J gene TRBJ1-5; a weak D match, TRBD1 (6 bases). The length of the CDR3 is 15 residues. V lost 1 base to trimming and J lost 2 bases, with 9 bases between them. Germline V gene data show CDR1 as LNHDA and CDR2 as SQIVND (reference sequence). The CDR3 nucleotides are TGTGCCAGTAGTATAGGGACAGAGGGCAATCAGCCCCAGCATTTT. Its translation: CASSIGTEGNQPQHF.

V and J are TRBV19 and TRBJ2-2; 7 nucleotides agree with TRBD2. With V trimmed by 5 bases and J by 8 bases, 8 bases remained unmatched. This CDR3 is built from 14 residues. Germline CDR1 and CDR2: LNHDA and SQIVND (reference sequence). Here the CDR3 reads CASSPTTGGGELFF. The CDR3 DNA follows: TGTGCCAGTAGTCCGACCACGGGGGGAGGGGAGCTGTTTTTT. Combining the CDR3 with reference TRBV19 and TRBJ2-2 gives the whole variable domain DGGITQSPKYLFRKEGQNVTLSCEQNLNHDAMYWYRQDPGQGLRLIYYSQIVNDFQKGDIAEGYSVSREKKESFPLTVTSAQKNPTAFYLCASSPTTGGGELFFGEGSRLTVL.

This clone was picked up a small number of times. The chain joins TRBV5-1 to TRBJ2-1, with 8 positions matching TRBD1. V lost 4 bases, J lost 7 bases, and 10 bases stayed unmatched. Germline V CDR1 and CDR2: SGHRS, YFSETQ. CDR3 length: 15 amino acids. The CDR3 sequence is CASSPTDRERNEQFF. The CDR3 DNA reads as TGCGCCAGCAGCCCGACGGACAGGGAGAGGAATGAGCAGTTCTTC.

The chain employs TRBV6-5 and TRBJ2-3, with 12 nucleotides matching TRBD2. V was pared by 3 bases and J by 8 bases, with 9 bases of the junction left unmatched. Germline assignment: CDR1 MNHEY and CDR2 SVGAGI. The CDR3 length is 16 residues. CDR3 sequence reads: CASSYGLAGPRVTQYF. CDR3 nucleotides: TGTGCCAGCAGTTATGGACTAGCGGGGCCCAGGGTTACGCAGTATTTT.

This clone was picked up one time. This chain uses TRBV9 with TRBJ2-5; tentative D call: TRBD2 (5 bases). V lost 0 bases and J 5 bases, leaving 17 bases between the germline ends. Germline V gives CDR1 SGDLS, CDR2 YYNGEE. This CDR3 has 16 residues. This chain's CDR3 is CASSVEPDSSWETQYF. The CDR3 nucleotides read TGTGCCAGCAGCGTAGAGCCGGACTCCTCCTGGGAGACCCAGTACTTC.

The chain has TRBV11-2 and TRBJ1-2, with D maybe TRBD1 (5 bases). The CDR3 has 17 amino acids. Trimming shortened V by 0 bases and J by 0 bases, and 14 bases separated the two germline ends. CDR1 and CDR2 from the germline V gene are SGHAT and FQNNGV. CDR3 protein: CASSLDRAGQTNYGYTF. Here the CDR3 DNA reads TGTGCCAGCAGCTTAGATCGGGCAGGGCAAACTAACTATGGCTACACCTTC.

This clone was recorded a few times. The V and J genes are TRBV29-1 and TRBJ2-7, with 11 bases fitting TRBD1. CDR3 size: 12 residues. The germline V gene encodes CDR1 SQVTM and CDR2 ANQGSEA. V lost 6 bases to trimming and J lost 3 bases; unmatched junction nucleotides: 1. The CDR3 DNA sequence: TGCAGCGTGGGACAGGGGGGCTACGAGCAGTACTTC. Protein: CSVGQGGYEQYF.

This clone was detected a few times. The gene calls are TRBV7-3 and TRBJ2-7, with TRBD1 as a possible D gene (7 bases). Trimming took off 6 bases at V and 4 bases at J, with 16 bases between the two ends. The CDR3 is 14 amino acids. Germline V gives CDR1 SGHTA, CDR2 FQGTGA. The DNA for the CDR3 is TGTGCCAGCAGGGAAGGAGGGGGCCGTTACGAGCAGTACTTC. Translation: CASREGGGRYEQYF.

V and J are TRBV6-1 and TRBJ2-7; tentative D call: TRBD2 (5 bases). Looked up from germline, CDR1 is MNHNS and CDR2 is SASEGT. V lost 1 base and J 6 bases, leaving 16 bases between the germline ends. The CDR3 sequence is 15 residues long. In DNA, the CDR3 is TGTGCCAGCAGTGAAGGAGGACTGCCAGCCTCCGAGCAGTACTTC. Encoded protein: CASSEGGLPASEQYF.

This clone was counted once. The V and J genes are TRBV5-1 and TRBJ2-1, with 8 bases matching TRBD1. Trimming at V came to 2 bases and at J to 7 bases, leaving 2 bases not matched to a gene. The CDR3 is made up of 13 amino acids. Germline lookup yields CDR1 SGHRS and CDR2 YFSETQ. For the CDR3, the DNA is TGCGCCAGCAGCTTAGACAGGGGAAATGAGCAGTTCTTC. Residues: CASSLDRGNEQFF.

This clone was seen a single time. The rearrangement links TRBV29-1 to TRBJ1-4, with 7 bases lining up with TRBD1. CDR1 and CDR2 from the germline V gene are SQVTM and ANQGSEA. The J segment lost 6 bases and the V segment lost 6 bases, leaving 10 bases of the junction unmatched. This CDR3 contains 14 residues. CDR3 nucleotides: TGCAGCGTGGGTGACAGGGCCTTGGATGAAAAACTGTTTTTT. Amino acids: CSVGDRALDEKLFF.

The chain recombines TRBV5-1 with TRBJ1-6, with 8 bases matching TRBD1. V gave up 4 bases and J gave up 8 bases; unmatched junction bases: 8. Germline V CDR1 and CDR2: SGHRS, YFSETQ. The CDR3 sequence is 15 residues long. Here the CDR3 reads CASSLTEDRDSPLHF. CDR3 coding DNA: TGCGCCAGCAGCCTGACAGAGGACAGGGATTCACCCCTCCACTTT.

The rearrangement uses TRBV30 and TRBJ2-3; D is perhaps TRBD1 (5 bases). This CDR3 is 14 amino acids long. The V gene lost 0 bases and the J gene lost 1 base, with 8 bases spanning the gap. Germline-derived CDR1 and CDR2 are GTSNPN and SVGIG (reference sequence). The CDR3 DNA follows: TGTGCCTGGAGTGTACTCAGGGGCACAGATACGCAGTATTTT. Its protein is CAWSVLRGTDTQYF.

V is TRBV10-3 and J is TRBJ1-5, with 9 bases lining up with TRBD1. CDR1 is ENHRY and CDR2 is SYGVKD in the germline V gene. The V and J ends lost 3 bases and 4 bases, in that order; junction bases with no gene match: 7. The CDR3 is 16 residues long. In DNA, the CDR3 is TGTGCCATCAGTGACTCAGGACAGGGGTTAAATCAGCCCCAGCATTTT. It codes for CAISDSGQGLNQPQHF.

The chain recombines TRBV30 with TRBJ1-2; D is undetermined. The CDR3 has 12 amino acids. V was shortened by 0 bases and J by 7 bases, with 9 bases between the two germline ends. The germline V gene has CDR1 GTSNPN and CDR2 SVGIG (reference sequence). The CDR3 DNA sequence: TGTGCCTGGAGTGTGGGAGCCTTTGGCTACACCTTC. Translating gives CAWSVGAFGYTF.

The chain has TRBV15 and TRBJ1-2, with D uncertain. Germline loops: CDR1 LNHNV, CDR2 YYDKDF (reference sequence). V was shortened by 8 bases and J by 1 base, with 11 bases between the two germline ends. This CDR3 region has 13 residues. CDR3 in amino acids: CATSGGFNYGYTF. CDR3 coding DNA: TGTGCCACCTCGGGCGGGTTTAACTATGGCTACACCTTC.

The V gene is TRBV11-3, the J gene TRBJ2-7; 9 bases are shared with TRBD1. Trimming removed 7 bases from V and 5 bases from J; junction bases left unmatched: 9. The CDR3 extends over 14 amino acids. Germline V CDR1 and CDR2: SGHNT, YENEEA. CDR3 in DNA: TGTGCCAGCACCACGGACAGGGGAAGGGACGAGCAGTACTTC. This encodes CASTTDRGRDEQYF.

This clone has just a few counts. The V gene is TRBV4-1, the J gene TRBJ1-1, with D perhaps matching TRBD1 (5 bases). With 4 bases removed from V and 7 bases from J, the gap between germline ends came to 16 bases. CDR3 size: 14 residues. CDR1 is MGHRA and CDR2 is YSYEKL in the germline V gene. The CDR3 reads CASSLTRQGGEAFF. CDR3 sequence (DNA): TGCGCCAGCAGCCTTACCAGGCAGGGTGGTGAAGCTTTCTTT.

The genes are TRBV10-3 and TRBJ1-3, with 8 bases that match TRBD1. This CDR3 comprises 15 residues. The germline CDR1 and CDR2 sequences are ENHRY and SYGVKD. Trimming took 4 bases from V and 3 from J; bases not matched to a gene: 5. CDR3 sequence reads: CAISAWTGYGNTIYF. CDR3 DNA sequence: TGTGCCATCAGTGCCTGGACAGGGTATGGAAACACCATATATTTT.

The gene calls are TRBV9 and TRBJ1-6; 9 bases are a match to TRBD1. This CDR3 spans 15 amino acids. Germline lookup yields CDR1 SGDLS and CDR2 YYNGEE. Unmatched junction bases numbered 4, after V lost 4 bases and J lost 5 bases. CDR3 sequence reads: CASSTRTGDNSPLHF. In nucleotides, the CDR3 is TGTGCCAGCAGCACCCGGACAGGGGATAATTCACCCCTCCACTTT.

The chain links TRBV11-2 to TRBJ1-2; the D is unclear. V was clipped by 2 bases and J by 2 bases, with 9 bases between them. CDR3 length: 14 residues. From germline, CDR1 is SGHAT and CDR2 FQNNGV. The CDR3 DNA sequence: TGTGCCAGCAGCTTACGGGGAGAGAACTATGGCTACACCTTC. Translated: CASSLRGENYGYTF.

The rearrangement joins TRBV15 to TRBJ2-7; 9 bases are a match to TRBD2. Per the germline V gene, CDR1 is LNHNV and CDR2 is YYDKDF (reference sequence). Trimming took 0 bases from V and 3 from J; bases not matched to a gene: 3. The CDR3 has 15 amino acids. In nucleotides, the CDR3 is TGTGCCACCAGCAGAGATCGGCGGGGGGGCTACGAGCAGTACTTC. This codes for CATSRDRRGGYEQYF.